The T cell receptor beta chain described here comes from a study of T-cell memory formation after mild COVID-19. General study results and limits: CM and EM subsets held most contracting CD4+ clones; EMRA held CD8+ ones. There was a balanced CD4/CD8 profile in clones contracting day 15 to 85, and later expanders leaned CD4+. Pre-infection memory held some responding clones, suggesting pre-existing cross-reactive T cells responded.

Germline CDR1 MNHNS, CDR2 SASEGT. The CDR3 extends over 11 amino acids. V was shortened by 3 bases and J by 8 bases, with 7 bases between the two germline ends. Regarding this clonotype: Its specificity is not known.

After 5'RACE with constant-segment primers, TCR alpha and TCR beta cDNA libraries carrying sample barcodes and UMIs were obtained. TCRdb re-called the 5' RACE reads with MiXCR, one entry per CDR3 protein. The table has fewer than 500,000 distinct CDR3 sequences, around 27% seen once. This TCR derives from an adult woman who had mild COVID-19 (a few samples of this study predate the infection). Cell type and time point are not known. The genes are TRBV6-1 and TRBJ1-1; D unresolved. Sequencing used PBMCs or a T cell subset sorted from them (not recorded which). CDR3 in amino acids: CASSDLGEAFF. The DNA of the CDR3 is TGTGCCAGCAGTGATTTAGGGGAAGCTTTCTTT.